The source of this T cell receptor (beta chain) is a study of shared clonotypes between healthy human individuals. Turning to the study itself: CD4 naive and memory got three plates each, CD8 naive two, CD8 memory one. Broader study findings: Around 5.4% of naive CD4 clonotypes were common to a handful of donors. Sequencing depth was a factor that was expected to affect clonotype sharing among donors. With few donors, the genetic and exposure-history diversity represented was limited.

Positive CCR7 selection of CD45RO-negative cells yielded the naive CD8 cells, and terminally differentiated effector memory CD45RA+ cells were excluded. With 0 bases clipped from V and 9 bases from J, the junction kept 7 bases outside the gene matches. This CDR3 comprises 15 residues. Looked up from germline, CDR1 is LGHNA and CDR2 is YNFKEQ. Using immunoSEQ multiplex PCR, the repertoire was profiled, and TCRdb retains in-frame clones only, with some absent. The repertoire holds some 2.1 million clones, with about 94% as singletons. In regard to this clone: The antigen is unknown.

The chain recombines TRBV4-2 with TRBJ2-1, with 8 bases fitting TRBD2. This TCR came from a man aged 18 to 30 in good health. Some clones in this sample may be carry-over from other donors' samples. The specimen was naive CD8+ T cells from PBMCs. CDR3 nucleotides: TGTGCCAGCAGCCAAGATCGAGGTGCGGGAGGTGAGCAGTTCTTC. It translates to CASSQDRGAGGEQFF.